Here is one T cell receptor (beta chain) with its context. The antigen it recognizes is unknown. Base quality data are lacking; no much larger clone is found one base away. The entry originates in a study of regulatory T cells in long-lasting Graves disease (dated by TCRdb to about 2021). In terms of the full investigation: Antithyroid drugs had been taken for less than 3 months by newly diagnosed Graves' disease patients. The study was conducted in China and was registered as a clinical trial. A total of some 33 samples were covered by TCR sequencing, comprising some 13 persistent and 20 or so newly diagnosed Graves' disease patients. Persistent Graves' disease patients were compared with newly diagnosed Graves' disease patients by peripheral blood TCR sequencing and RNA sequencing. The study at large found these results: Compared with newly diagnosed patients, persistent Graves' disease patients had lower TCR Shannon entropy and fewer highly expanded clones, which suggests clonal expansion. A larger number of public clonotypes was shared among persistent patients (approximately 2,500) than among newly diagnosed patients (approximately 1,000). Peripheral blood alone was examined, since thyroid tissue, which constituted the primary lesion, could not be accessed. The authors acknowledged the small sample size as a limitation that may reduce accuracy. Sequencing and analysis were restricted to the TCR beta chain.

Sample time point, as interpreted from the label and publication: newly diagnosed GD, antithyroid drugs for less than 3 months. For both TCR sequencing and RNA sequencing, RNA was extracted from PBMCs using TRIzol. The diagnosis of Graves' disease followed American Thyroid Association guidelines. The patients came from an endocrinology department in Xi'an, China. From each patient, about 8.9 milliliters of peripheral blood was collected into an EDTA anticoagulant tube. PBMCs were isolated by Ficoll Paque Plus density gradient separation without further T cell sorting. An Agilent 2100 Bioanalyzer and agarose gel were used to assess RNA quality, and a NanoDrop 2000 was used to measure RNA concentration. Library construction relied on multiplex PCR. The instrument given in TCRdb is Illumina HiSeq 4000. iRepertoire HTBI primers and Arm-PCR amplification of CDR3 regions were used to construct TCR beta libraries. Before sequencing, the PCR products went through gel purification. Under the source paper's analysis protocol: A total of 62 TRBV and approximately 15 TRBJ segments were identified across samples and were used for gene usage analysis of CDR3 amino acid clonotypes. COPE and FqMerger were used to merge filtered high-quality paired reads into contigs. BLAST was used to align contigs to the IMGT TRBV, TRBD and TRBJ reference genes, and CDR3 was defined following IMGT. Clonotypes above 0.1% frequency were classified as highly expanded clones. Repertoire diversity was measured by Shannon entropy, and V-J evenness by the Gini coefficient. Public clonotypes were defined as clonotypes shared by more than one individual. The raw public data were reprocessed by TCRdb itself: fastp quality trimming at Q25, MiXCR clonotype calling, in-frame beta chains only. Each record represents a unique CDR3 protein, reported with the most common genes and DNA among its rows. TCRdb's processing, not the study's, gives the V and J calls here. This sample holds roughly 500,000 distinct CDR3 sequences; 9.5% to 15% were observed only once. The leading ten clones occupy roughly 8.9% of the sample.

In addition, the sample was reused for a study of T cells in Graves' hyperthyroidism and ophthalmopathy. The second paper states: Stable Graves' hyperthyroidism was defined as the absence of progression to ophthalmopathy over 18 months of follow-up. The hyperthyroidism patients were between 18 and 65 years old and newly diagnosed, with a disease duration of less than 2 months. Any patient with an uncontrolled infection, another autoimmune disease, pregnancy or lactation was excluded. Diagnoses were established on the basis of clinical symptoms, serum thyroxine and TRAb, thyroid ultrasound, and orbital computed tomography. A first-round RT-PCR of the TCR CDR3 used the HTBI primer set with the Qiagen OneStep RT-PCR kit. Most expanded thyroid clonotypes (frequency above 0.001) were also detected in blood, a finding suggesting that blood repertoires may reflect thyroid immune responses. A 13 V-J signature model separated ophthalmopathy from stable hyperthyroidism, with approximately 86% sensitivity and 81.08% specificity in cross-validation and 80%/75% in testing. In validation, the model predicted progression to ophthalmopathy with approximately 70% sensitivity and around 72% specificity, a median of around 6.6 months before onset. A discovery cohort of about a hundred patients, about 44 with Graves' ophthalmopathy and under 60 with stable Graves' hyperthyroidism, was used to find distinguishing TCR V-J signatures. An independent validation cohort of 18 to 20 hyperthyroidism patients and 17 patients who later progressed to ophthalmopathy tested prospective prediction of ophthalmopathy. The approximately 90 discovery patients were randomly split 7:3 into training and test sets. The study also compared thyroid tissue and blood T-cell repertoires from more than five Graves' hyperthyroidism patients. Once sampling was done, hyperthyroidism patients were given methimazole at a starting dose of 30 mg daily, whereas ophthalmopathy patients were given high-dose intravenous methylprednisolone. Libraries were constructed in a second round of multiplex PCR, after which size selection and purification were carried out. The libraries were sequenced on an Illumina HiSeq2000 using paired-end 100 bp reads. SOAPnuke was used to process the raw data, removing reads that contained adapters or uncalled bases, had a mean Phred below 15, or lacked an exact match to the constant primer or identifier. COPE v1.2.5 was used to merge the high-quality paired reads, and each unique nucleotide sequence was defined as a clonotype. Clonotypes were aligned to IMGT TRBV, TRBD and TRBJ reference segments using MiTCR v1.1. The analysis was restricted to V-J combinations with a frequency above 0.0001, which together covered approximately 99% of the repertoires. A TCS score was defined as the ratio of F50 (clonal expansion) to E x V (chaos), with BLOSUM62-based TCRdist applied between CDR3 peptides within each V-J. Welch's t-statistics and random forest reduced fewer than 550 V-J features to about 12, which were used in a naive Bayes classifier (R e1071). No statistical method was used to fix the sample size in advance, and group allocation was not hidden from the investigators. The paper reports TCR Vbeta CDR3 sequencing of roughly 140 peripheral blood samples: approximately 41 ophthalmopathy, under 80 hyperthyroidism and around 17 progressor patients.

The specimen was peripheral blood mononuclear cells (PBMCs), collected at new diagnosis, from a patient treated with antithyroid drugs. The source is a woman in her thirties with Graves disease. Donor details come from another sample of the same person, matched by shared clones.

The CDR3 amino acid sequence is: CASIGGGATEAFF. The nucleotide sequence is given as TGTGCCAGTATCGGTGGAGGGGCAACTGAAGCTTTCTTT. Recombination joined TRBV19 with TRBJ1-1; TRBD1 could be the D gene, as 5 bases match. Between the V and J ends, shortened by 7 bases and 5 bases respectively, the junction contains 14 bases. The CDR3 runs 13 residues from the cysteine to the phenylalanine. The read is trimmed to its CDR3 DNA, 39 bases read in frame from base 1. Based on the germline V gene (reference sequence), the CDR1 and CDR2 sequences are LNHDA and SQIVND.